These T cell receptor beta chains were read from a single sample in a study of blood T cell repertoires in COVID-19. Sequenced by immunoSEQ multiplex PCR; TCRdb stores in-frame clones only, minus some. Of about 140,000 clones in the sample, about 88% were seen once. The sample comprised peripheral blood. These receptors came from a human donor with COVID-19, enrolled during active disease. The donor label of this sample is uncertain. CDR3s include the opening cysteine and the closing phenylalanine or tryptophan. The D gene is left open where the match is weak. A clone size is listed for some rows: how often the clone was seen (once, few, many), or a class if it is expanded.

clone_size: -; j_call: TRBJ2-3; v_call: TRBV27; d_call: -; cdr3_aa: CASSLGEGGDTQYF; cdr3_nt: TGTGCCAGCAGTTTGGGAGAAGGGGGAGATACGCAGTATTTT
clone_size: -; j_call: TRBJ2-1; v_call: TRBV5-1; d_call: TRBD2; cdr3_aa: CASSLVGGTRTAEQFF; cdr3_nt: TGCGCCAGCAGCTTGGTGGGTGGGACTAGGACGGCTGAGCAGTTCTTC
clone_size: few; j_call: TRBJ1-1; v_call: TRBV5-4; d_call: TRBD1; cdr3_aa: CASTRQQGGEAFF; cdr3_nt: TGTGCCAGCACCCGACAACAGGGGGGTGAGGCTTTCTTT
clone_size: -; j_call: TRBJ1-2; v_call: TRBV6-5; d_call: -; cdr3_aa: CVSSYLETDGYTF; cdr3_nt: TGTGTCAGCAGTTACCTGGAGACAGATGGCTACACCTTC
clone_size: -; j_call: TRBJ1-2; v_call: TRBV19; d_call: TRBD1; cdr3_aa: CASSPRQGSSGYTF; cdr3_nt: TGTGCCAGTAGTCCTCGACAGGGTAGTAGTGGCTACACCTTC
clone_size: -; j_call: TRBJ2-7; v_call: TRBV2; d_call: -; cdr3_aa: CASSEQGPYEQYF; cdr3_nt: TGTGCCAGCAGCGAGCAGGGTCCCTACGAGCAGTACTTC
clone_size: -; j_call: TRBJ2-1; v_call: TRBV5-6; d_call: TRBD2; cdr3_aa: CASRAVGLHNEQFF; cdr3_nt: TGTGCCAGCAGAGCCGTGGGACTACACAATGAGCAGTTCTTC
clone_size: once; j_call: TRBJ2-7; v_call: TRBV2; d_call: TRBD1; cdr3_aa: CATTPNRGPYEQYF; cdr3_nt: TGTGCCACCACCCCCAACAGGGGTCCCTACGAGCAGTACTTC
clone_size: -; j_call: TRBJ2-7; v_call: TRBV24-1; d_call: TRBD2; cdr3_aa: CAASAAGGDYEQYF; cdr3_nt: TGTGCCGCCAGTGCCGCGGGGGGGGACTACGAGCAGTACTTC
clone_size: -; j_call: TRBJ2-1; v_call: TRBV6-2/TRBV6-3; d_call: TRBD2; cdr3_aa: CASSPGLAGRNEQFF; cdr3_nt: TGTGCCAGCAGTCCGGGACTAGCGGGACGCAATGAGCAGTTCTTC
clone_size: -; j_call: TRBJ2-2; v_call: TRBV18; d_call: -; cdr3_aa: CASSPDLTGSNTGELFF; cdr3_nt: TGTGCCAGCTCACCCGATTTGACAGGTAGCAACACCGGGGAGCTGTTTTTT
clone_size: -; j_call: TRBJ1-2; v_call: TRBV20-1; d_call: TRBD1; cdr3_aa: CSASDRAGGYTF; cdr3_nt: TGCAGTGCAAGTGACAGGGCTGGGGGCTACACCTTC
clone_size: -; j_call: TRBJ1-1; v_call: TRBV20-1; d_call: -; cdr3_aa: CSAREQDEAFF; cdr3_nt: TGCAGTGCTAGAGAACAGGATGAAGCTTTCTTT
clone_size: -; j_call: TRBJ2-5; v_call: TRBV2; d_call: -; cdr3_aa: CASRRGWGSGEYF; cdr3_nt: TGTGCCAGCAGGAGGGGGTGGGGGTCAGGGGAGTACTTC
clone_size: -; j_call: TRBJ2-6; v_call: TRBV7-3; d_call: -; cdr3_aa: CASSQGLGALGANVLTF; cdr3_nt: TGTGCCAGCAGCCAAGGGCTGGGGGCACTAGGCGCCAACGTCCTGACTTTC
clone_size: -; j_call: TRBJ1-2; v_call: TRBV10-3; d_call: -; cdr3_aa: CAISLNTGDGGYGYTF; cdr3_nt: TGTGCCATCAGTCTAAACACAGGCGATGGAGGGTATGGCTACACCTTC
clone_size: once; j_call: TRBJ1-2; v_call: TRBV19; d_call: -; cdr3_aa: CASTSRGRGSNYGYTF; cdr3_nt: TGTGCCAGTACCTCTCGAGGGCGGGGGTCTAACTATGGCTACACCTTC